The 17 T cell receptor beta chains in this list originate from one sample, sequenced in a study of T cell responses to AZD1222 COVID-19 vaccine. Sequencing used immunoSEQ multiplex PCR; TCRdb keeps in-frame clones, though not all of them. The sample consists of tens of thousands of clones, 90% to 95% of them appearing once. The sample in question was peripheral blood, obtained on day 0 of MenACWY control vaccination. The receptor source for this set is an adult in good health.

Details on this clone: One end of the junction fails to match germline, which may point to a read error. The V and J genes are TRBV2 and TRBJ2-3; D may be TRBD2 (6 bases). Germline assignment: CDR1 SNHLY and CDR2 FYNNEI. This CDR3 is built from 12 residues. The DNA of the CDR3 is TGTGCCAGCAGGGACTATTCGTGGGTTGCTGATTTT. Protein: CASRDYSWVADF. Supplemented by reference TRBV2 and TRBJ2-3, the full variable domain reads EPEVTQTPSHQVTQMGQEVILRCVPISNHLYFYWYRQILGQKVEFLVSFYNNEISEKSEIFDDQFSVERPDGSNFTLKIRSTKLEDSAMYFCASRDYSWVADFGPGTRLTVL.

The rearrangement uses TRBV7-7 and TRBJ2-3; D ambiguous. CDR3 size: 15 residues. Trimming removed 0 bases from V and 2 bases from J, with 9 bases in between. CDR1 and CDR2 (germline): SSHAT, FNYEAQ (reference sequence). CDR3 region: CASSLADGPTDTQYF. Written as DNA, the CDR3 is TGTGCCAGCAGCTTAGCAGACGGCCCCACAGATACGCAGTATTTT.

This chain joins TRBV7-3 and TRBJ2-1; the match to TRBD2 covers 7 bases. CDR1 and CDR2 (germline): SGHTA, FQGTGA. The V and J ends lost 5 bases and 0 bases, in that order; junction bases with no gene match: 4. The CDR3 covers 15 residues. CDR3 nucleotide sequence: TGTGCCAGCAGCCCCGGGGGGAGCTCCTACAATGAGCAGTTCTTC. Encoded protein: CASSPGGSSYNEQFF.

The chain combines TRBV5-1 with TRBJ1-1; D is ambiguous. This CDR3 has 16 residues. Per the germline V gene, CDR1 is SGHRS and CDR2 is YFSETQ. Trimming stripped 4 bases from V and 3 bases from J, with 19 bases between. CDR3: CASSPLEPGRDTEAFF. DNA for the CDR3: TGCGCCAGCAGCCCTCTCGAACCGGGCCGGGACACTGAAGCTTTCTTT.

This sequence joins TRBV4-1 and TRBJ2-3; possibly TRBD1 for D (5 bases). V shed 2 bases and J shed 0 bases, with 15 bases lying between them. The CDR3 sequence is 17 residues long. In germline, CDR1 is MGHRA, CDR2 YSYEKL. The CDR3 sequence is CASSQLPQTASTDTQYF. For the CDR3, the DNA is TGCGCCAGCAGCCAACTCCCGCAGACAGCTAGCACAGATACGCAGTATTTT.

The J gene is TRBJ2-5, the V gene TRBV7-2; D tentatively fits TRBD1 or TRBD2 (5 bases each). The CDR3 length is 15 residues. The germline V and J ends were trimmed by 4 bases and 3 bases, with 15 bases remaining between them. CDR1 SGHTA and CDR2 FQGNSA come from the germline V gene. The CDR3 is CASSSQVGPKETQYF. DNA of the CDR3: TGTGCCAGCAGCTCCCAGGTGGGACCAAAAGAGACCCAGTACTTC.

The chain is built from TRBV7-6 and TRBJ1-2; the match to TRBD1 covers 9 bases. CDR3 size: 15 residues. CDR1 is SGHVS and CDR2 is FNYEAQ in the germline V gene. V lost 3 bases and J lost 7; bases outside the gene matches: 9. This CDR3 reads CASSLRGTGIGGYTF. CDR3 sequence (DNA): TGTGCCAGCAGCTTGAGGGGGACAGGGATCGGTGGCTACACCTTC.

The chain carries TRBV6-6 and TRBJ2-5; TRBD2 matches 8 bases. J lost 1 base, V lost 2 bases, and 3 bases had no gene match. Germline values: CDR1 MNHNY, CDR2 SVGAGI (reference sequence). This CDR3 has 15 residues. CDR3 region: CASSYRGTSQETQYF. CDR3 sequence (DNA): TGTGCCAGCAGTTACAGGGGGACTAGCCAAGAGACCCAGTACTTC.

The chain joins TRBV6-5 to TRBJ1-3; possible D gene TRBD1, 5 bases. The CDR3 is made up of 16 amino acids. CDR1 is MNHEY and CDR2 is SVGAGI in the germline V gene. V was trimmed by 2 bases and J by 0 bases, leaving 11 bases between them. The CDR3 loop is CASSYDSFLSGNTIYF. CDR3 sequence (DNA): TGTGCCAGCAGTTACGACAGTTTCCTCTCTGGAAACACCATATATTTT.

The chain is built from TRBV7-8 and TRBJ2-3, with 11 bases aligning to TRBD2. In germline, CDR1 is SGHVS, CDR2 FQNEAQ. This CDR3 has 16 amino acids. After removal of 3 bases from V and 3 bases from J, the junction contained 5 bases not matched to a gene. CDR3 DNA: TGTGCCAGCAGCTTGGGACTAGCGGAGCCTACAGATACGCAGTATTTT. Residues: CASSLGLAEPTDTQYF.

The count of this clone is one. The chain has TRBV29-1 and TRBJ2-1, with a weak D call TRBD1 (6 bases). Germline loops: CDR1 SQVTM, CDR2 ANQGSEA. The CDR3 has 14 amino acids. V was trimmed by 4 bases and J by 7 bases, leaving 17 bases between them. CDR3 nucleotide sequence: TGCAGCGTTGCCACAGGGCGCATCGGGAATGAGCAGTTCTTC. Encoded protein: CSVATGRIGNEQFF.

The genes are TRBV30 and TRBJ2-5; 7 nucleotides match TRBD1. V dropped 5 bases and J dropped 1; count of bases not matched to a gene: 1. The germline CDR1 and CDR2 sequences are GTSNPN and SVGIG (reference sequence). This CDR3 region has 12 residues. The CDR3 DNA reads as TGTGCCTGGGGACAGGCCCAAGAGACCCAGTACTTC. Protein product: CAWGQAQETQYF.

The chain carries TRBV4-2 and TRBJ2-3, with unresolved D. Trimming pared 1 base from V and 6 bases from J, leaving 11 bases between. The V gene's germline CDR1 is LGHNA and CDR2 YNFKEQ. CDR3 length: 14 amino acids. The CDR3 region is CASSQVTALDTQYF. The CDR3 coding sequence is TGTGCCAGCAGCCAAGTAACCGCCTTGGATACGCAGTATTTT.

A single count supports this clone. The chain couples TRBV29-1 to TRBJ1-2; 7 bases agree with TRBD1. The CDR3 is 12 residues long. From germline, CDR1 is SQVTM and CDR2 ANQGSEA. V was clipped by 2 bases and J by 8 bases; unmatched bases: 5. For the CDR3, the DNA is TGCAGCGTTGAAAAGGGGGCGCGGGGCTACACCTTC. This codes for CSVEKGARGYTF.

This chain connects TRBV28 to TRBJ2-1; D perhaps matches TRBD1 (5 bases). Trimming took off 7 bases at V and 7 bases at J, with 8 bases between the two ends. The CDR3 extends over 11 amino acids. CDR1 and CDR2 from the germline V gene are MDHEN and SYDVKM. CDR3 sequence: CASTSGNEQFF. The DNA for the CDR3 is TGTGCCAGCACCTCAGGGAATGAGCAGTTCTTC. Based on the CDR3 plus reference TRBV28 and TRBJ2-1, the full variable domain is DVKVTQSSRYLVKRTGEKVFLECVQDMDHENMFWYRQDPGLGLRLIYFSYDVKMKEKGDIPEGYSVSREKKERFSLILESASTNQTSMYLCASTSGNEQFFGPGTRLTVL.

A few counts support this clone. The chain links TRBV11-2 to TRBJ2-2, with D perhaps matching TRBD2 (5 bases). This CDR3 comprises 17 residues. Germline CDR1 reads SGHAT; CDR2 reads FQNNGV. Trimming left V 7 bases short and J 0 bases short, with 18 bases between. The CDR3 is CASTKWWETANTGELFF. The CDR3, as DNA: TGTGCCAGCACCAAATGGTGGGAGACGGCGAACACCGGGGAGCTGTTTTTT.

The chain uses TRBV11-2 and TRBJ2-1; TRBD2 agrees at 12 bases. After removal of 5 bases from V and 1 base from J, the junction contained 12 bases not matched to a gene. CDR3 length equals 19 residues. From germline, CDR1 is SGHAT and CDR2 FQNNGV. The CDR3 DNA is TGTGCCAGCAGCCCTATCGGTCTAGCGGGAGGGCAGTCCTACAATGAGCAGTTCTTC. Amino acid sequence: CASSPIGLAGGQSYNEQFF.